This TCR beta chain was captured by sequencing in a study of blood T cell repertoires in COVID-19 (dated by TCRdb to the early 2020s). With regard to the full study: Collaborator samples came from the United States, Italy and Spain and covered acute and convalescent phases of COVID-19. Where available, HLA class I and class II types were taken from metadata supplied by the sample provider and were not determined by assay-based typing. Deeply sampled blood TCRbeta repertoires from subjects exposed to, actively infected with, or recovered from COVID-19 were included in the dataset. The prospective study material was composed of cDNA or gDNA derived from T cells, B-cell-depleted T cells, or PBMCs. Sample metadata almost always included a de-identified subject ID, COVID-19 status, age in years and sex. The samples were drawn from two sources: the first 160 participants of the ongoing ImmuneRACE study, and 1,000 to 1,500 subjects contributed by 6 global collaborators. The repertoires were released in a freely available public database meant as a resource for research on the immune response to SARS-CoV-2. Findings and caveats that apply to the study as a whole: The amount of clinical and demographic metadata varied by source and participant and was provided uncurated.

CDR1 and CDR2, per the germline V gene (reference sequence), are GTSNPN and SVGIG. Reading from cysteine to phenylalanine, the CDR3 counts 13 amino acids. This entry keeps only the CDR3 DNA: 39 bases, framed from base 1. Trimming removed 3 bases from V and 0 bases from J, leaving 7 bases between the germline ends. This clone was observed once. Its antigen remains unidentified. No much larger clone exists at a distance of one base, and base qualities are not known. One collaborating source in Seattle enrolled patients while the patients were actively infected and followed the patients over time throughout the course of disease. Collaborating institutions collected whole blood in K2EDTA tubes following their own protocols. Collaborator samples were shipped for TCRbeta analysis as frozen whole blood, isolated PBMCs, or DNA extracted from either sample type. TCRbeta CDR3 regions were amplified from genomic DNA by means of the immunoSEQ Assay, a bias-controlled multiplex PCR. In the original analysis: The number of nucleated cells in each sample was estimated from the amplification of reference gene primers within the assay. Sequence reads were collapsed and filtered to measure the absolute abundance of every unique TCRbeta CDR3 rearrangement. For each sample, productive Simpson clonality was calculated by taking the square root of Simpson's diversity index across productive rearrangements. Sourced from immuneACCESS, this table was stored by TCRdb with only in-frame sequences that have V and J called. A share of the clones is absent; for the studies checked, an unresolved V gene accounts for under half, and the remainder has no known explanation. The V and J calls and the clone size are those of that table, but D and trimming were determined from the DNA. The sample yields more than 300,000 clones; about 90% were counted once. Jointly, the top ten make up 0.95% to 1.3% of the sample.

The source of this sequence is a woman aged 40 to 50 with COVID-19, enrolled during active disease. The source material was peripheral blood. Rearrangement joined TRBV30 to TRBJ2-3; the D gene is possibly TRBD1, with 5 bases matching. CDR3 sequence: CAWRGASTDTQYF. The nucleotides read TGTGCCTGGAGAGGGGCCAGCACAGATACGCAGTATTTT.